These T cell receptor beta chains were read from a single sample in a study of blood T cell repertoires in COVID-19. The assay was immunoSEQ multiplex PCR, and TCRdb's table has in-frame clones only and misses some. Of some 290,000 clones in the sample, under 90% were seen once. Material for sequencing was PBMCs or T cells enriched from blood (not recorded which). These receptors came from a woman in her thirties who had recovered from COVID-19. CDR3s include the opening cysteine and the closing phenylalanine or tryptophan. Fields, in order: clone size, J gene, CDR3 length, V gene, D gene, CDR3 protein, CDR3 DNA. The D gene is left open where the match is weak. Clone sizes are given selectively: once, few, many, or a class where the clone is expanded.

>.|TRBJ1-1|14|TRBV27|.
CASSLPGSNTEAFF
TGTGCCAGCAGTTTGCCAGGGTCAAACACTGAAGCTTTCTTT
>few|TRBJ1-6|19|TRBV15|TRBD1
CATSRVETGQGHYNSPLHF
TGTGCCACCAGCAGAGTCGAGACAGGGCAGGGGCACTATAATTCACCCCTCCACTTT
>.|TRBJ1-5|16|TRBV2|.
CASSEGVWTPIRPQHF
TGTGCCAGCAGTGAAGGTGTCTGGACACCCATTCGGCCCCAGCATTTT
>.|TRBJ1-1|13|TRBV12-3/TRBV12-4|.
CASSLQGVTEAFF
TGTGCCAGCAGTTTACAGGGCGTCACTGAAGCTTTCTTT
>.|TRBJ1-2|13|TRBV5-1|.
CASSLRGRDGYTF
TGCGCCAGCAGCTTGCGGGGTAGGGATGGCTACACCTTC
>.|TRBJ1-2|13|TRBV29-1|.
CSAPEGGMHGYTF
TGCAGCGCTCCCGAGGGGGGGATGCATGGCTACACCTTC
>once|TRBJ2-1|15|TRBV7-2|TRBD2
CASSTGTSEYNEQFF
TGTGCCAGCAGCACCGGGACTAGCGAATACAATGAGCAGTTCTTC
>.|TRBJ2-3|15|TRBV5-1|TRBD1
CASSWGTGYTDTQYF
TGCGCCAGCAGCTGGGGGACAGGGTACACAGATACGCAGTATTTT
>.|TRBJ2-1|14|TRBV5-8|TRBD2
CASMVRGGYNEQFF
TGTGCCAGCATGGTCCGGGGGGGATACAATGAGCAGTTCTTC
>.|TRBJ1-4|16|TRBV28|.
CASSKGPPRVNEKLFF
TGTGCCAGCAGCAAAGGCCCTCCTCGGGTTAATGAAAAACTGTTTTTT
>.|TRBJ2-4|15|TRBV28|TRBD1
CASSFDRGPWDIQYF
TGTGCCAGCAGTTTCGACAGGGGGCCTTGGGACATTCAGTACTTC
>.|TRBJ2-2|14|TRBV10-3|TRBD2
CAISGREEGGELFF
TGTGCCATCAGTGGGCGGGAGGAGGGCGGGGAGCTGTTTTTT
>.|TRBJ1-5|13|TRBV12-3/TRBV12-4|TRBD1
CASSLQGHQPQHF
TGTGCCAGCAGCCTACAGGGGCATCAGCCCCAGCATTTT
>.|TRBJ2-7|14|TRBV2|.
CASSEALSLGEQYF
TGTGCCAGCAGTGAAGCGCTTAGCTTAGGTGAGCAGTACTTC
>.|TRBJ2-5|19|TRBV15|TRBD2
CATSSKLAGGPLVPETQYF
TGTGCCACCAGCAGCAAACTAGCGGGAGGGCCATTGGTACCGGAGACCCAGTACTTC
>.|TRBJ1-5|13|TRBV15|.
CATSVDRDQPQHF
TGTGCCACCAGCGTGGACAGAGATCAGCCCCAGCATTTT